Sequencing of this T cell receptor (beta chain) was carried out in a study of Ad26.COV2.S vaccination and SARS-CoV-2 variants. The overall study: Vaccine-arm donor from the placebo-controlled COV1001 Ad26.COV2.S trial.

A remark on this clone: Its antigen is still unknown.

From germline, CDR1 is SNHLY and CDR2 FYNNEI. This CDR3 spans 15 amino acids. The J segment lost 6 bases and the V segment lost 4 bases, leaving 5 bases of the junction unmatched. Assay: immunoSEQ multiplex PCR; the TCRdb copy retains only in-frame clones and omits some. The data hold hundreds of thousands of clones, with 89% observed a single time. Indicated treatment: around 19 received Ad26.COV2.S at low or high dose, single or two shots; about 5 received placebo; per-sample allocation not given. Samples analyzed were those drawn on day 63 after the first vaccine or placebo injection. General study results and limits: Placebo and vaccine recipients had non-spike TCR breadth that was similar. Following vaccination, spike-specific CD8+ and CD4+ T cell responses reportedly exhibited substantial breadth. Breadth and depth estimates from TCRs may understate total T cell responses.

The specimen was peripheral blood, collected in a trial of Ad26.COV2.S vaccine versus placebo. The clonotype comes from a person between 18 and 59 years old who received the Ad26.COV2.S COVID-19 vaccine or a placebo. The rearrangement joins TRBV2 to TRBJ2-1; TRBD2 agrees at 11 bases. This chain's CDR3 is CASSVRLAGLNEQFF. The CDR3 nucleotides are TGTGCCAGCAGTGTCCGACTAGCGGGGCTCAATGAGCAGTTCTTC.